The 18 T cell receptor beta chains below were found in one sample sequenced in a study of blood T cell repertoires in COVID-19. Data came from immunoSEQ multiplex PCR; TCRdb stores just in-frame clones and leaves some out. The table records about 150,000 clones, around 88% of them present only once. The sequenced material came from peripheral blood. All receptors derive from a man in his 60s with active or convalescent COVID-19.

The chain carries TRBV7-9 and TRBJ2-3; D is uncertain. Per germline, CDR1 SEHNR and CDR2 FQNEAQ (reference sequence). The CDR3 contains 15 residues. V was cut by 5 bases and J by 2 bases, with 14 bases left in between. CDR3 sequence: CASSPGGYLTDTQYF. CDR3 DNA sequence: TGTGCCAGCAGCCCGGGTGGGTATCTCACAGATACGCAGTATTTT.

The chain recombines TRBV9 with TRBJ2-2, with TRBD2 as a possible D gene (5 bases). Germline CDR1 reads SGDLS; CDR2 reads YYNGEE. Trimming cost V 2 bases and J 6 bases, with 14 bases left between them. The CDR3 length is 15 residues. The CDR3 bases are TGTGCCAGCAGCGTCTCTGGCGGGTTCGCCGGGGAGCTGTTTTTT. This codes for CASSVSGGFAGELFF.

The chain combines TRBV12-3 or TRBV12-4 with TRBJ1-5; D not resolved. V gave up 4 bases and J gave up 7 bases, with 11 bases separating them. There are 13 residues in the CDR3. The CDR3 bases are TGTGCCAGCAGTTCCACCTCAGAACAGCCCCAGCATTTT. Its translation: CASSSTSEQPQHF.

The CDR3 region has the DNA TGTGCCAGCAGCCCTCAGCGGGGATCAGATACGCAGTATTTT. This gives the protein CASSPQRGSDTQYF. This rearrangement joins TRBV7-3 to TRBJ2-3; 7 bases align to TRBD2. The CDR3 sequence is 14 residues long. V shed 5 bases, J shed 4 bases, and the junction held 6 bases outside the gene matches. Germline assignment: CDR1 SGHTA and CDR2 FQGTGA.

The J gene is TRBJ2-4, the V gene TRBV6-6; possible D gene TRBD1, 6 bases. V shed 4 bases and J shed 13 bases, with 11 bases lying between them. Looked up from germline, CDR1 is MNHNY and CDR2 is SVGAGI (reference sequence). CDR3 length: 11 residues. CDR3 protein: CASSSQGKQYF. CDR3 DNA sequence: TGTGCCAGCAGTTCCCAGGGGAAACAGTACTTC.

This chain uses TRBV13 with TRBJ2-1; 8 bases match TRBD2. V lost 6 bases, J lost 4 bases, and 8 bases stayed unmatched. Germline loops: CDR1 PRHDT, CDR2 FYEKMQ (reference sequence). The CDR3 sequence is 15 residues long. The CDR3 loop reads CASRVSREGYNEQFF. The CDR3 DNA follows: TGTGCCAGCAGGGTTAGCCGGGAGGGATACAATGAGCAGTTCTTC.

As regards this clone: At the DNA level, this CDR3 is encoded by other sequences in the same sample as well. The chain combines TRBV6-1 with TRBJ2-7, with D tentatively TRBD2 (6 bases). This CDR3 spans 14 amino acids. From germline, CDR1 is MNHNS and CDR2 SASEGT. Deletions cut 1 base from V and 2 bases from J, with 9 bases between. CDR3 in DNA: TGTGCCAGCAGTGAAGGGCGGGGACCCTACGAGCAGTACTTC. Translated, it gives CASSEGRGPYEQYF.

The chain joins TRBV5-1 to TRBJ2-7; no reliable D call. V was pared by 5 bases and J by 5 bases, with 14 bases between. Germline V gene sequence: CDR1 SGHRS, CDR2 YFSETQ. The CDR3 has 13 amino acids. CDR3 residues: CASSIQSIDEQYF. CDR3 nucleotides: TGCGCCAGCAGTATACAGAGTATCGACGAGCAGTACTTC.

The V and J genes are TRBV5-4 and TRBJ2-1; possibly TRBD2 for D (6 bases). This CDR3 has 15 residues. The V end was cut by 2 bases, the J end by 7 bases, with 16 bases between. Germline loops: CDR1 SGHNT, CDR2 YYREEE (reference sequence). The CDR3 sequence: CASSFSSGARNEQFF. The CDR3 DNA follows: TGTGCCAGCAGCTTCAGCTCGGGAGCGAGGAATGAGCAGTTCTTC. The whole variable domain, filled in from reference TRBV5-4 and TRBJ2-1, reads ETGVTQSPTHLIKTRGQQVTLRCSSQSGHNTVSWYQQALGQGPQFIFQYYREEENGRGNFPPRFSGLQFPNYSSELNVNALELDDSALYLCASSFSSGARNEQFFGPGTRLTVL.

This chain joins TRBV15 and TRBJ2-7; D may be TRBD1 (6 bases). V was pared by 0 bases and J by 2 bases, with 11 bases between. Germline values: CDR1 LNHNV, CDR2 YYDKDF (reference sequence). This CDR3 region has 15 residues. The CDR3 sequence: CATSRETGPPYEQYF. CDR3 nucleotide sequence: TGTGCCACCAGCAGAGAGACAGGACCGCCCTACGAGCAGTACTTC.

The CDR3 loop is CASSTRQGPNTEAFF. In DNA, the CDR3 is TGTGCCAGCAGTACTCGACAGGGCCCCAACACTGAAGCTTTCTTT. This chain links TRBV25-1 with TRBJ1-1, with 7 nucleotides matching TRBD1. Germline trimming cut 5 bases from V and 2 bases from J; bases unmatched to any gene: 8. Germline V lookup: CDR1 MGHDK, CDR2 SYGVNS. The CDR3 extends over 15 amino acids.

V and J are TRBV10-3 and TRBJ1-6, with TRBD1 identical over 8 bases. J gave up 7 bases and V 0 bases, and 8 bases lay outside the gene matches. The CDR3 runs 17 residues. Germline V gene data show CDR1 as ENHRY and CDR2 as SYGVKD. The CDR3 region is CAISESVTGAGNSPLHF. The CDR3 DNA follows: TGTGCCATCAGTGAGTCCGTGACAGGGGCGGGAAATTCACCCCTCCACTTT.

J is TRBJ1-6 and V is TRBV6-5; D is perhaps TRBD1 (6 bases). The CDR3 contains 13 residues. Germline-derived CDR1 and CDR2 are MNHEY and SVGAGI. V gave up 6 bases and J gave up 7 bases, with 10 bases separating them. CDR3 region: CASRVDRNSPLHF. The CDR3 DNA follows: TGTGCCAGCAGGGTAGACAGGAATTCACCCCTCCACTTT.

The chain has TRBV4-3 and TRBJ1-6; D may be TRBD1 (5 bases). Germline lookup yields CDR1 LGHNA and CDR2 YSLEER. This CDR3 contains 17 residues. V dropped 0 bases and J dropped 5 bases, with 14 bases sitting between them. The CDR3 reads CASSQDWVGGDNSPLHF. The CDR3 nucleotides are TGCGCCAGCAGCCAAGATTGGGTGGGAGGGGATAATTCACCCCTCCACTTT.

The chain couples TRBV10-3 to TRBJ2-3; D gene unclear. Looked up from germline, CDR1 is ENHRY and CDR2 is SYGVKD. CDR3 length: 13 amino acids. Trimming stripped 3 bases from V and 3 bases from J, with 7 bases between. The chain's CDR3 is CAISESSTDTQYF. CDR3 sequence (DNA): TGTGCCATCAGTGAATCTTCGACAGATACGCAGTATTTT.

The chain is built from TRBV2 and TRBJ1-1; 7 bases match TRBD1. This CDR3 region has 14 residues. From germline, CDR1 is SNHLY and CDR2 FYNNEI. V shed 6 bases and J 6 bases; nucleotides not matched to a gene: 10. CDR3 protein: CASSSAGGTPEAFF. In DNA, the CDR3 is TGTGCCAGCAGCTCCGCAGGGGGGACCCCTGAAGCTTTCTTT.

This chain links TRBV6-5 with TRBJ1-2; 9 nucleotides align to TRBD1. V gave up 6 bases and J gave up 5 bases; unmatched junction bases: 7. The CDR3 totals 14 residues. Germline loops: CDR1 MNHEY, CDR2 SVGAGI. The CDR3 is CASSLDRGGYGYTF. The CDR3, as DNA: TGTGCCAGCAGCCTAGACAGGGGGGGGTATGGCTACACCTTC.

This chain links TRBV12-3 or TRBV12-4 with TRBJ2-5; D ambiguous. The V end lost 0 bases, the J end lost 5 bases, and 4 bases lay between the germline ends. The CDR3 covers 12 residues. CDR3 loop: CASSLASETQYF. The CDR3 nucleotides read TGTGCCAGCAGTTTAGCATCGGAGACCCAGTACTTC.